Sequencing of this TCR beta chain was carried out in a study of patients and donors after allogeneic stem cell transplantation. TCRdb reprocessed the RT-PCR reads via MiXCR and lists one record per CDR3 protein. The sample gives around 200,000 distinct CDR3 sequences, 35% to 45% of which show up once; roughly 12% is in the top ten. Germline CDR1 reads SQVTM; CDR2 reads ANQGSEA. The CDR3 extends over 13 amino acids. Trimming pared 7 bases from V and 0 bases from J, leaving 10 bases between. The J gene is TRBJ1-3, the V gene TRBV29-1, with D hard to call. The clonotype was recovered from a human donor who was either an allogeneic HSCT recipient or a stem cell or donor lymphocyte infusion donor (not recorded which). It is not recorded whose cells these are; they may come from a transplant donor. The sequencing input was blood, either unsorted or a sorted T cell fraction (not recorded which). The CDR3 spells CSAGKDSGNTIYF. CDR3 DNA sequence: TGCAGCGCGGGGAAGGACTCTGGAAACACCATATATTTT.